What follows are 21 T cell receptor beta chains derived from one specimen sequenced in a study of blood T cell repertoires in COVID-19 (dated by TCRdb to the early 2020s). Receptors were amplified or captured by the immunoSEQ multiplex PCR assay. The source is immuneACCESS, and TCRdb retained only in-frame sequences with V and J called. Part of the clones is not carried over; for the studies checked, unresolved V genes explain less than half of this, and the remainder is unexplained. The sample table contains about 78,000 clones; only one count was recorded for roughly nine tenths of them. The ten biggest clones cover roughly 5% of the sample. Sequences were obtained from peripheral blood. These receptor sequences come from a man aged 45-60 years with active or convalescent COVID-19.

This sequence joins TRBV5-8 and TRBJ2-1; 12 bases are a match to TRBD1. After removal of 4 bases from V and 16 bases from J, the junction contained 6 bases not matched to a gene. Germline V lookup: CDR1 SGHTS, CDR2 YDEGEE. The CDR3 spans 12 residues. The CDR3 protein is CASSLIGTGGFF. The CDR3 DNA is TGTGCCAGCAGCCTGATCGGGACAGGGGGCTTCTTC.

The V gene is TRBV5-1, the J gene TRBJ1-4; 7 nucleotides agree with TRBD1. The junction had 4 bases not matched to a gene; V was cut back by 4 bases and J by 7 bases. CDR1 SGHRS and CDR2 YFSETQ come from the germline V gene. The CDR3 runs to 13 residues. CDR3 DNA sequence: TGCGCCAGCAGCACTGGGACAGCTGAAAAACTGTTTTTT. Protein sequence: CASSTGTAEKLFF.

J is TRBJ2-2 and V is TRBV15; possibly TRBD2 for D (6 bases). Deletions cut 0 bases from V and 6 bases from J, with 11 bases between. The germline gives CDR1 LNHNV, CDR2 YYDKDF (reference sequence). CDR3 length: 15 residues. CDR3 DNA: TGTGCCACCAGCAGAGAGGGAGGAAAGGCCGGGGAGCTGTTTTTT. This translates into CATSREGGKAGELFF.

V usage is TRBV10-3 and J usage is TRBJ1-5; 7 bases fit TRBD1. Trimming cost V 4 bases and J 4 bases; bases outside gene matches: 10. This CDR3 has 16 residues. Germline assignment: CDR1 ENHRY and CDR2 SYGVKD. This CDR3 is CAISAGWRGQNQPQHF. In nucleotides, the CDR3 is TGTGCCATCAGTGCTGGGTGGAGGGGGCAGAATCAGCCCCAGCATTTT.

CDR3 coding DNA: TGTGCCAGCAGTTACGCGGGACAGGGGACCAATCAGCCCCAGCATTTT. Protein: CASSYAGQGTNQPQHF. This chain uses TRBV6-5 with TRBJ1-5; TRBD1 matches at 10 bases. The germline V gene has CDR1 MNHEY and CDR2 SVGAGI. V lost 2 bases and J lost 3; bases outside the gene matches: 4. CDR3 size: 16 residues.

CDR3 nucleotides: TGTGCCAGCAGCTTAGTTAGCGGTAACACCGGGGAGCTGTTTTTT. Its protein product is CASSLVSGNTGELFF. V is TRBV7-9 and J is TRBJ2-2; the D gene is possibly TRBD2 (6 bases). Germline V lookup: CDR1 SEHNR, CDR2 FQNEAQ (reference sequence). The CDR3 runs to 15 residues. The germline V and J ends were trimmed by 1 base and 2 bases, with 8 bases remaining between them.

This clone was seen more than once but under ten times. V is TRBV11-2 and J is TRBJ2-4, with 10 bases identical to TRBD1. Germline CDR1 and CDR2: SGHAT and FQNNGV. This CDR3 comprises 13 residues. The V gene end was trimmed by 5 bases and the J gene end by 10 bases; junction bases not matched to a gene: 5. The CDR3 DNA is TGTGCCAGCAGCCCGGGACAGGGGTGGATTCAGTACTTC. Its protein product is CASSPGQGWIQYF.

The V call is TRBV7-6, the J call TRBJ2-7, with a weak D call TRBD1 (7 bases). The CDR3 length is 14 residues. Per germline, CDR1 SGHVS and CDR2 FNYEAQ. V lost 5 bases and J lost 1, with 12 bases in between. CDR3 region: CASSRQGGSYEQYF. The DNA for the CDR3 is TGTGCCAGCAGCCGACAGGGAGGATCCTACGAGCAGTACTTC. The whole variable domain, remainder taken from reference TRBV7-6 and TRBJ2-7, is GAGVSQSPRYKVTKRGQDVALRCDPISGHVSLYWYRQALGQGPEFLTYFNYEAQQDKSGLPNDRFSAERPEGSISTLTIQRTEQRDSAMYRCASSRQGGSYEQYFGPGTRLTVT.

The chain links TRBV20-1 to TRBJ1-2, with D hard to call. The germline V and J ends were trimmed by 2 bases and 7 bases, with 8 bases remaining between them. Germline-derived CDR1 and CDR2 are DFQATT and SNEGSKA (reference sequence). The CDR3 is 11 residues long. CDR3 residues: CSARYGSGYTF. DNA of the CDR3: TGCAGTGCTAGATACGGGAGTGGCTACACCTTC.

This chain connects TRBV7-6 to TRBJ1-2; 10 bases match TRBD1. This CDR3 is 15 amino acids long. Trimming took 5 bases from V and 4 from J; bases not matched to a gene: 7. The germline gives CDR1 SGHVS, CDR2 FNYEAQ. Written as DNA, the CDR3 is TGTGCCAGCAGCCTCGGGACAGGGGAAGCCTATGGCTACACCTTC. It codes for CASSLGTGEAYGYTF.

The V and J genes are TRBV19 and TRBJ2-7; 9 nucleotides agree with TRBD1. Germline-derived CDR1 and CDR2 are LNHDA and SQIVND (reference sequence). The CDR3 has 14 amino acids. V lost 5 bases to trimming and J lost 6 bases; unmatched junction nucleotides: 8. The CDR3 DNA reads TGTGCCAGTAGTGCCTCAACAGGGGGCGGCGAGCAGTACGTC. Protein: CASSASTGGGEQYV.

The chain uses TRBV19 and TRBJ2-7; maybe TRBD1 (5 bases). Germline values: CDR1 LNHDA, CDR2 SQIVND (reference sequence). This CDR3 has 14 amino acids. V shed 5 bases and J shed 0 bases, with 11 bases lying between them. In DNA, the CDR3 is TGTGCCAGTAGTTCCAGGGTGGGCTCCTACGAGCAGTACTTC. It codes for CASSSRVGSYEQYF. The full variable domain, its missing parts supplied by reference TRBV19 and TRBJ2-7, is DGGITQSPKYLFRKEGQNVTLSCEQNLNHDAMYWYRQDPGQGLRLIYYSQIVNDFQKGDIAEGYSVSREKKESFPLTVTSAQKNPTAFYLCASSSRVGSYEQYFGPGTRLTVT.

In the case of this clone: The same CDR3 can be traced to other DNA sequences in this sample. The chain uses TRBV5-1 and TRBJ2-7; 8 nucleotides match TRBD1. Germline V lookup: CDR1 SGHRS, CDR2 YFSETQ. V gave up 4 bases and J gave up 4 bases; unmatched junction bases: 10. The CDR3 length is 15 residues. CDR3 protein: CASSPGGTGNYEQYF. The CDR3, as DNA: TGCGCCAGCAGCCCAGGGGGGACAGGTAATTACGAGCAGTACTTC.

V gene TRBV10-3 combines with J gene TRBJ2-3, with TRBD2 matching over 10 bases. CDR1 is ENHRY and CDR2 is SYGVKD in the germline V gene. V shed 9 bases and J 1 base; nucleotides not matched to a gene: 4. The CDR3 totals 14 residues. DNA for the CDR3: TGTGCCATAGCGGGGGGGCGTGGCACAGATACGCAGTATTTT. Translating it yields CAIAGGRGTDTQYF.

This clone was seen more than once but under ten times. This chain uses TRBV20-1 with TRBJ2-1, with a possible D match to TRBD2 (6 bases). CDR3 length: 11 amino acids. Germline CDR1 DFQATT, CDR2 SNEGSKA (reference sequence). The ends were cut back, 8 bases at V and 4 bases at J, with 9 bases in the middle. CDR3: CSTRDYNEQFF. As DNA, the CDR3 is TGCAGTACGCGGGATTACAATGAGCAGTTCTTC.

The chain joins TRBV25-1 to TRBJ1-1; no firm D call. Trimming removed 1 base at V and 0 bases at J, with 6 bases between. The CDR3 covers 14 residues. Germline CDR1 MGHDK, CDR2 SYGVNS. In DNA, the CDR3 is TGTGCCAGCAGTGAATTTGCGGTGAACACTGAAGCTTTCTTT. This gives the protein CASSEFAVNTEAFF.

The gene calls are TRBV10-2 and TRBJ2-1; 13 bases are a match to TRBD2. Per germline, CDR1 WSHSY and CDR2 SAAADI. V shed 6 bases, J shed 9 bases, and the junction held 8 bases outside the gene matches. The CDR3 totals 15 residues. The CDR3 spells CASREGLAGRGEQFF. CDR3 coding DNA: TGCGCCAGCAGGGAGGGACTAGCGGGGAGAGGTGAGCAGTTCTTC.

CDR3 sequence: CASSLDSEVHSPLHF. CDR3 coding DNA: TGTGCCAGCAGCTTAGATTCGGAGGTCCATTCACCCCTCCACTTT. V and J are TRBV11-2 and TRBJ1-6, with D uncertain. Trimming shortened V by 0 bases and J by 8 bases, and 11 bases separated the two germline ends. CDR3 length: 15 amino acids. Looked up from germline, CDR1 is SGHAT and CDR2 is FQNNGV.

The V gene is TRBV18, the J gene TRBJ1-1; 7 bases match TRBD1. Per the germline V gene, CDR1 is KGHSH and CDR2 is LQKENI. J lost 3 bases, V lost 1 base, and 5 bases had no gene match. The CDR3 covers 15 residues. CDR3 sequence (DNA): TGTGCCAGCTCACCACGACAGGGCCGGGACACTGAAGCTTTCTTT. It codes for CASSPRQGRDTEAFF.

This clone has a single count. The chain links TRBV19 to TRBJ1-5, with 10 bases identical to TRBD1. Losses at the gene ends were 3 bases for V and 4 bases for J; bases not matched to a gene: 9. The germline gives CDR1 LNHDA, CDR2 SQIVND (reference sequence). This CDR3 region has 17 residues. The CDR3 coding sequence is TGTGCCAGTAGTATCCGGGACAGGGGAAGAGGGAATCAGCCCCAGCATTTT. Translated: CASSIRDRGRGNQPQHF.

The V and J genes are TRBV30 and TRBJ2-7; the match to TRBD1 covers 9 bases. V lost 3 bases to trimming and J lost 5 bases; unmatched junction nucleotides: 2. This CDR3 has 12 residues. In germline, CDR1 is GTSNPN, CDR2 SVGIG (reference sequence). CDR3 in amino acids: CAWRGDRDEQYF. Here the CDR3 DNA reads TGTGCCTGGAGGGGGGACAGGGACGAGCAGTACTTC. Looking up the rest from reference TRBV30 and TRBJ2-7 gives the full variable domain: SQTIHQWPATLVQPVGSPLSLECTVEGTSNPNLYWYRQAAGRGLQLLFYSVGIGQISSEVPQNLSASRPQDRQFILSSKKLLLSDSGFYLCAWRGDRDEQYFGPGTRLTVT.